The entry that follows covers one T cell receptor (beta chain) sequence. Its antigen is unidentified. Sample treatment: roughly ten-day PBMC culture with coronavirus spike peptide pools or control peptides (ViraFEST assay). This entry comes from a study of vaccination and CD4 T cells after COVID-19. Sequencing of DNA taken from cultured CD4+ T cells relied on the Oncomine TCR Beta short-read assay. TCRdb used MiXCR to reprocess the PCR reads, holding one entry per CDR3 protein. The sample holds about 10,000 distinct CDR3 sequences, over 25% seen once. Trimming stripped 1 base from V and 1 base from J, with 11 bases between. This CDR3 comprises 16 residues. CDR1 is SGHTA, CDR2 FQGNSA, per germline.

The source was CD4+ T cells from blood, cultured in vitro, collected after SARS-CoV-2 vaccination. The rearrangement joins TRBV7-2 to TRBJ2-1, with D perhaps TRBD2 (6 bases). The source of this sequence is a human donor who had recovered from COVID-19. In nucleotides, the CDR3 is TGTGCCAGCAGCTTAGTGGGCGGGATTTCCTACAATGAGCAGTTCTTC. As protein: CASSLVGGISYNEQFF.